Each of the 27 T cell receptor beta chains below was sequenced from the same sample in a study of regulatory T cells in long-lasting Graves disease. Time point meaning: newly diagnosed GD, antithyroid drugs for less than 3 months. Generation of the TCR library employed RNA extracted from PBMCs. According to the study, TCR beta libraries were built with iRepertoire HTBI primers and CDR3-region Arm-PCR. MiXCR was run by TCRdb on the multiplex PCR reads, yielding one entry per CDR3 protein. Here the sample spans about 540,000 distinct CDR3 sequences, roughly 12% being singletons. Separately, the same data were catalogued under a study of T cells in Graves' hyperthyroidism and ophthalmopathy.

The sample consisted of peripheral blood mononuclear cells (PBMCs), taken at new diagnosis, from a patient treated with antithyroid drugs. The receptors derive from a man aged 25 to 45 with Graves disease.

This clonotype came up a few times. A much larger clonotype is one base distant, so this may be a read error. The V call is TRBV2, the J call TRBJ2-1; D not certain. TRBJ2-5 explains the end of the DNA better; the J call may be wrong. CDR1 SNHLY and CDR2 FYNNEI come from the germline V gene. The CDR3 runs 16 residues. The CDR3 DNA reads as TGTGCCAGCAGTGAAGCGCTCCGTATTGAAAGGGAGACCCAGTACTTC. This encodes CASSEALRIERETQYF.

This clonotype was observed many times. The chain links TRBV10-3 to TRBJ2-7; perhaps TRBD1 as D (6 bases). The CDR3 has 11 amino acids. V lost 8 bases and J 3 bases, leaving 8 bases between the germline ends. Germline lookup yields CDR1 ENHRY and CDR2 SYGVKD. CDR3 residues: CAIGTLYEQYF. The CDR3 DNA reads TGTGCCATCGGGACACTCTACGAGCAGTACTTC.

The chain links TRBV15 to TRBJ2-7; the match to TRBD1 covers 8 bases. Unmatched junction bases numbered 14, after V lost 8 bases and J lost 5 bases. Germline CDR1 and CDR2: LNHNV and YYDKDF (reference sequence). The CDR3 has 15 residues. CDR3 sequence reads: CATAKDRALGNEQYF. The DNA for the CDR3 is TGTGCCACCGCGAAGGACAGGGCGCTCGGGAACGAGCAGTACTTC.

This clonotype was picked up a small number of times. This sequence joins TRBV7-2 and TRBJ2-3; 7 nucleotides agree with TRBD1. Germline CDR1 and CDR2: SGHTA and FQGNSA. V lost 3 bases to trimming and J lost 5 bases; unmatched junction nucleotides: 5. There are 14 residues in the CDR3. The CDR3 sequence is CASSFSYRGDTQYF. CDR3 sequence (DNA): TGTGCCAGCAGCTTTTCTTACAGGGGAGATACGCAGTATTTT.

The chain is built from TRBV7-9 and TRBJ2-4, with D unresolved. The CDR3 sequence is 13 residues long. The germline V gene encodes CDR1 SEHNR and CDR2 FQNEAQ (reference sequence). Trimming took off 7 bases at V and 1 base at J, with 8 bases between the two ends. CDR3 bases: TGTGCCAGCACCCCACAGGCCAAAAACATTCAGTACTTC. It codes for CASTPQAKNIQYF.

This clonotype was recorded at least ten times. J is TRBJ1-3 and V is TRBV6-1; TRBD1 aligns across 9 bases. Germline-derived CDR1 and CDR2 are MNHNS and SASEGT. With 7 bases clipped from V and 7 bases from J, the junction kept 2 bases outside the gene matches. This CDR3 region has 12 residues. The CDR3 coding sequence is TGTGCCAGCAACGGACAGGGGAACACCATATATTTT. Translation gives CASNGQGNTIYF.

The sample holds many counts of this clonotype. V and J are TRBV6-5 and TRBJ2-1, with D uncertain. Trimming removed 0 bases at V and 4 bases at J, with 13 bases between. CDR3 length: 16 residues. The V gene's germline CDR1 is MNHEY and CDR2 SVGAGI. CDR3 coding DNA: TGTGCCAGCAGTTACTCGATGGCAGGCGGTTACAATGAGCAGTTCTTC. As protein: CASSYSMAGGYNEQFF.

This clonotype was seen many times. This sequence joins TRBV7-2 and TRBJ2-5, with a tentative D call TRBD1 (6 bases). Per the germline V gene, CDR1 is SGHTA and CDR2 is FQGNSA. This CDR3 is 11 amino acids long. V was clipped by 5 bases and J by 5 bases, with 6 bases between them. The CDR3 is CASSTGETQYF. CDR3 DNA sequence: TGTGCCAGCAGCACAGGGGAGACCCAGTACTTC. Full variable domain (remainder filled in from reference TRBV7-2 and TRBJ2-5): GAGVSQSPSNKVTEKGKDVELRCDPISGHTALYWYRQSLGQGLEFLIYFQGNSAPDKSGLPSDRFSAERTGGSVSTLTIQRTQQEDSAVYLCASSTGETQYFGPGTRLLVL.

The chain combines TRBV4-1 with TRBJ2-5; D remains unclear. The CDR3 has 15 residues. Trimming removed 1 base from V and 1 base from J, with 10 bases in between. CDR1 and CDR2 from the germline V gene are MGHRA and YSYEKL. CDR3 sequence (DNA): TGCGCCAGCAGCCAAGGGATTACACCCCAAGAGACCCAGTACTTC. Encoded protein: CASSQGITPQETQYF.

This clonotype was seen more than once but under ten times. The J gene is TRBJ2-6, the V gene TRBV5-1; perhaps D is TRBD1 or TRBD2 (5 bases each). Per the germline V gene, CDR1 is SGHRS and CDR2 is YFSETQ. This CDR3 region has 15 residues. Trimming removed 2 bases at V and 4 bases at J, with 10 bases between. The CDR3 nucleotides are TGCGCCAGCAGCTTAATAGGGGACGGGGCCAACGTCCTGACTTTC. Its protein product is CASSLIGDGANVLTF.

The V gene is TRBV19, the J gene TRBJ1-2; TRBD1 aligns across 7 bases. Germline CDR1 and CDR2: LNHDA and SQIVND (reference sequence). J lost 3 bases, V lost 6 bases, and 4 bases had no gene match. The CDR3 extends over 13 amino acids. The CDR3 DNA is TGTGCCAGTAGACAGGGGAACGACTATGGCTACACCTTC. Amino acid sequence: CASRQGNDYGYTF.

This clonotype was found a few times. The CDR3: CASSLGWRDSETQYF. CDR3 sequence (DNA): TGTGCCAGCAGCTTAGGATGGAGGGACAGCGAGACCCAGTACTTC. The chain uses TRBV7-9 and TRBJ2-5; D might be TRBD1 (7 bases). The V end lost 1 base, the J end lost 5 bases, and 14 bases lay between the germline ends. Germline loops: CDR1 SEHNR, CDR2 FQNEAQ (reference sequence). The CDR3 consists of 15 residues.

The chain links TRBV29-1 to TRBJ2-5, with D maybe TRBD1 (5 bases). With 7 bases removed from V and 4 bases from J, the gap between germline ends came to 16 bases. CDR1 SQVTM and CDR2 ANQGSEA come from the germline V gene. CDR3 size: 13 residues. CDR3 region: CSGNNQGGETQYF. CDR3 bases: TGCAGCGGGAACAACCAGGGTGGAGAGACCCAGTACTTC. The full variable domain, completed using reference TRBV29-1 and TRBJ2-5, is SAVISQKPSRDICQRGTSLTIQCQVDSQVTMMFWYRQQPGQSLTLIATANQGSEATYESGFVIDKFPISRPNLTFSTLTVSNMSPEDSSIYLCSGNNQGGETQYFGPGTRLLVL.

This clonotype occurred many times. V gene TRBV7-2 combines with J gene TRBJ1-1; 8 bases match TRBD1. The ends lost 4 bases at V and 4 bases at J; junction bases unmatched: 2. Germline CDR1 reads SGHTA; CDR2 reads FQGNSA. The CDR3 runs to 13 residues. The CDR3 region is CASSSRGPTEAFF. The CDR3 DNA reads TGTGCCAGCAGCTCCAGGGGGCCCACTGAAGCTTTCTTT.

There are a few counts of this clonotype. The chain couples TRBV9 to TRBJ2-1, with 11 nucleotides matching TRBD1. CDR1 and CDR2 from the germline V gene are SGDLS and YYNGEE. Unmatched junction bases numbered 6, after V lost 3 bases and J lost 7 bases. The CDR3 runs to 15 residues. CDR3 region: CASSGRDRGLNEQFF. CDR3 DNA sequence: TGTGCCAGCAGCGGCCGGGACAGGGGGTTGAATGAGCAGTTCTTC.

This clonotype was found many times. This chain links TRBV20-1 with TRBJ2-5; TRBD2 aligns across 9 bases. Germline CDR1 and CDR2: DFQATT and SNEGSKA (reference sequence). The V segment lost 2 bases and the J segment 5 bases; nucleotides outside the gene matches: 6. The CDR3 loop spans 14 amino acids. The CDR3, as DNA: TGCAGTGCTAGAATAGCGGGAGATGTCGAGACCCAGTACTTC. Protein: CSARIAGDVETQYF.

This clonotype was counted at least ten times. The chain couples TRBV6-1 to TRBJ1-5; TRBD1 agrees at 8 bases. V dropped 5 bases and J dropped 3; count of bases not matched to a gene: 6. The CDR3 totals 15 residues. Germline V gives CDR1 MNHNS, CDR2 SASEGT. The CDR3 loop reads CASSLGQGINQPQHF. In DNA, the CDR3 is TGTGCCAGCAGTCTCGGACAGGGTATCAATCAGCCCCAGCATTTT.

There are many counts of this clonotype. The chain uses TRBV12-3 or TRBV12-4 and TRBJ2-1; D gene uncertain. V was trimmed by 6 bases and J by 6 bases, leaving 12 bases between them. This CDR3 spans 13 amino acids. CDR3 bases: TGTGCCAGCAGGACCGGACCGTCCAATGAGCAGTTCTTC. Protein sequence: CASRTGPSNEQFF.

Regarding this clonotype: The germline gene is not matched at one end of the junction; a read error may be the cause. The J gene is TRBJ1-1, the V gene TRBV5-1; no definite D call. Germline lookup yields CDR1 SGHRS and CDR2 YFSETQ. CDR3 length: 14 amino acids. The CDR3 loop reads CASSLAVANAEAFF. In nucleotides, the CDR3 is TGCGCCAGCAGCTTGGCGGTGGCGAACGCTGAAGCTTTCTTT.

In this sample, this clonotype turned up many times. The V call is TRBV30, the J call TRBJ2-3; maybe TRBD2 (6 bases). V lost 0 bases, J lost 6 bases, and 13 bases lay in between. Germline lookup yields CDR1 GTSNPN and CDR2 SVGIG (reference sequence). The CDR3 runs 14 residues. The CDR3 spells CAWSVRELLDTQYF. The DNA of the CDR3 is TGTGCCTGGAGTGTACGGGAGCTTTTGGATACGCAGTATTTT.

This clonotype has a count of ten or more. The J gene is TRBJ2-1, the V gene TRBV7-9; weak D call: TRBD2 (5 bases). In germline, CDR1 is SEHNR, CDR2 FQNEAQ (reference sequence). Trimming removed 9 bases at V and 9 bases at J, with 21 bases between. The CDR3 loop spans 14 amino acids. This CDR3 is CASEVRDQQFEQFF. The DNA of the CDR3 is TGTGCCAGTGAAGTACGGGATCAACAATTTGAGCAGTTCTTC.

J is TRBJ1-3 and V is TRBV12-3 or TRBV12-4, with unresolved D. CDR3 length: 16 residues. The germline V and J ends were trimmed by 1 base and 1 base, with 11 bases remaining between them. This chain's CDR3 is CASSLVARTSGNTIYF. DNA for the CDR3: TGTGCCAGCAGTTTAGTGGCCAGAACTTCTGGAAACACCATATATTTT.

This clonotype was seen ten or more times. The chain recombines TRBV29-1 with TRBJ1-1; D unclear. Germline assignment: CDR1 SQVTM and CDR2 ANQGSEA. The CDR3 sequence is 15 residues long. Trimming pared 1 base from V and 0 bases from J, leaving 12 bases between. CDR3 loop: CSVEAPGTVNTEAFF. CDR3 coding DNA: TGCAGCGTTGAAGCTCCGGGCACCGTGAACACTGAAGCTTTCTTT.

Ten or more counts support this clonotype. The V and J genes are TRBV28 and TRBJ2-7, with TRBD1 matching 9 bases. Germline CDR1 and CDR2: MDHEN and SYDVKM. Losses at the gene ends were 7 bases for V and 0 bases for J; bases not matched to a gene: 10. This CDR3 region has 16 residues. In DNA, the CDR3 is TGTGCCAGCATTCCAACCGGGACAGGGAGCTCCTACGAGCAGTACTTC. As protein: CASIPTGTGSSYEQYF.

The chain uses TRBV10-2 and TRBJ2-7, with a weak D call TRBD2 (5 bases). The V and J ends lost 3 bases and 0 bases respectively, with 6 bases between them. Germline V lookup: CDR1 WSHSY, CDR2 SAAADI. The CDR3 length is 13 residues. In DNA form, the CDR3 reads TGCGCCAGCAGTGACGCGGGCTCCTACGAGCAGTACTTC. Amino acids: CASSDAGSYEQYF.

This clonotype has at least ten counts. The V and J genes are TRBV20-1 and TRBJ2-1; D may be TRBD1 or TRBD2 (5 bases each). Germline V gene sequence: CDR1 DFQATT, CDR2 SNEGSKA (reference sequence). The CDR3 runs to 15 residues. V dropped 5 bases and J dropped 7 bases, with 21 bases sitting between them. Here the CDR3 DNA reads TGCAGTGCTGAAGACCGGGACCCCGGGCGGAATGAGCAGTTCTTC. Translated: CSAEDRDPGRNEQFF.

This clonotype was recorded at least ten times. V is TRBV6-9 and J is TRBJ2-3, with D perhaps TRBD2 (6 bases). The CDR3 loop spans 19 amino acids. V was shortened by 3 bases and J by 2 bases, with 24 bases between the two germline ends. CDR1 and CDR2 (germline): MNHGY, SVAAGI. For the CDR3, the DNA is TGTGCCAGCAGTTACGGGCGCGGGAAACTTGCTTTAAACACAGATACGCAGTATTTT. Amino acids: CASSYGRGKLALNTDTQYF.